This T cell receptor beta chain was identified in a study of cytomegalovirus exposure and HLA in healthy donors. The wider study: There were 65 million to 85 million unique TCRs (from HLA-typed donors) in an early data release.

The germline CDR1 and CDR2 sequences are SEHNR and FQNEAQ (reference sequence). The CDR3 runs to 12 residues. Study-wide findings and caveats: In vitro, three CMV-associated chains proved specific for CMV antigens. A later analysis reportedly identified an Asian-associated ancestry cluster as carrying fewer N-insertions than the 666-donor mean. Sequencing depth roughly uniform across donors was assumed in presence/absence analyses.

Comments on this clone: The antigen is undetermined. An end of the junction does not agree with germline; a read error may underlie this.

This PCR relied on a set of 60 Vbeta primers and 13 Jbeta primers. Assay used: immunoSEQ multiplex PCR; TCRdb lists only in-frame clones, some missing. The data show 80,000 to 100,000 clones, with about 81% seen just once and roughly 1.5% held by the top ten. The specimen sequenced was PBMCs. This receptor was identified in a man aged 35-49 years in good health and CMV-seronegative. The chain has TRBV7-9 and TRBJ1-2; no definite D call. CDR3 DNA sequence: TGTTCCAGCAGCCAAATTAACTATGGCTACACCTTC. This sequence encodes CSSSQINYGYTF.